One sample yielded the 21 T cell receptor beta chains listed below, sequenced in a study of blood T cell repertoires in COVID-19. Generated by immunoSEQ multiplex PCR, the TCRdb table keeps only in-frame clones and is missing some. The table has hundreds of thousands of clones, more than 70% seen once. Sequenced material: peripheral blood. The receptors shown here come from a woman aged 25 to 39 with COVID-19, enrolled during active disease.

This CDR3 reads CASSYERANEQFF. In DNA form, the CDR3 reads TGTGCCAGCAGTTACGAGAGAGCCAATGAGCAGTTCTTC. The chain employs TRBV6-2 or TRBV6-3 and TRBJ2-1; D is unclear. Per germline, CDR1 MNHEY and CDR2 SVGEGT. The CDR3 runs to 13 residues. Between the trimmed V and J ends, which lost 2 bases and 6 bases, there was a span of 8 bases.

The V gene is TRBV10-2, the J gene TRBJ2-1, with TRBD2 identical over 7 bases. This CDR3 has 14 amino acids. Germline CDR1 is WSHSY and CDR2 is SAAADI. J gave up 2 bases and V 4 bases, and 2 bases lay outside the gene matches. Here the CDR3 DNA reads TGCGCCAGCAGTGTTGCGGGGGCCTACAATGAGCAGTTCTTC. Residues: CASSVAGAYNEQFF.

This chain uses TRBV4-3 with TRBJ2-3; TRBD2 matches 12 bases. V shed 2 bases, J shed 1 base, and the junction held 7 bases outside the gene matches. The CDR3 is made up of 18 amino acids. Germline-derived CDR1 and CDR2 are LGHNA and YSLEER. The CDR3 coding sequence is TGCGCCAGCAGCCAAAAGACTAGCGGGGGCGGGGGCACAGATACGCAGTATTTT. Encoded protein: CASSQKTSGGGGTDTQYF.

The chain has TRBV12-2 and TRBJ1-1. TRBV12-2 is labeled a pseudogene. The CDR3 covers 12 residues. The CDR3 nucleotides read TGTGCAAGTCGCCCCCCGGGGACTGAAGCTTTCTTT. This codes for CASRPPGTEAFF.

As regards this clone: The sample holds other DNA sequences that translate to the same CDR3. The chain links TRBV2 to TRBJ1-1; 10 nucleotides agree with TRBD1. Looked up from germline, CDR1 is SNHLY and CDR2 is FYNNEI. This CDR3 comprises 13 residues. The junction had 1 base not matched to a gene; V was cut back by 6 bases and J by 3 bases. The DNA for the CDR3 is TGTGCCAGCAGCGGACAGGGGGACACTGAAGCTTTCTTT. Translation gives CASSGQGDTEAFF.

This rearrangement joins TRBV11-2 to TRBJ1-4, with TRBD1 matching over 7 bases. Germline V lookup: CDR1 SGHAT, CDR2 FQNNGV. CDR3 size: 15 residues. With V trimmed by 5 bases and J by 8 bases, 11 bases remained unmatched. The chain's CDR3 is CASSPRGTEGEKLFF. CDR3 DNA: TGTGCCAGCAGCCCGCGCGGGACAGAGGGCGAAAAACTGTTTTTT. The full variable domain, rest sourced from reference TRBV11-2 and TRBJ1-4, is EAGVAQSPRYKIIEKRQSVAFWCNPISGHATLYWYQQILGQGPKLLIQFQNNGVVDDSQLPKDRFSAERLKGVDSTLKIQPAKLEDSAVYLCASSPRGTEGEKLFFGSGTQLSVL.

The chain couples TRBV27 to TRBJ2-1, with D unclear. The germline V and J ends were trimmed by 2 bases and 0 bases, with 14 bases remaining between them. CDR3 length equals 17 residues. Germline V lookup: CDR1 MNHEY, CDR2 SMNVEV (reference sequence). The CDR3 DNA sequence: TGTGCCAGCAGTTTAAGGTTTCTGTCGGGCTCCTACAATGAGCAGTTCTTC. Protein: CASSLRFLSGSYNEQFF.

V gene TRBV6-4 combines with J gene TRBJ2-3, with D perhaps matching TRBD1 (6 bases). CDR3 size: 13 residues. Trimming stripped 4 bases from V and 10 bases from J, with 15 bases between. Germline CDR1 reads MRHNA; CDR2 reads SNTAGT. The CDR3 reads CASSASTGYPQYF. CDR3 bases: TGTGCCAGCAGTGCGTCCACAGGGTATCCGCAGTATTTT.

The chain has TRBV18 and TRBJ2-3; D is ambiguous. Trimming stripped 3 bases from V and 3 bases from J, with 13 bases between. The CDR3 is 15 amino acids. Germline CDR1 and CDR2: KGHSH and LQKENI. The chain's CDR3 is CASSPGSIQTDTQYF. As DNA, the CDR3 is TGTGCCAGCTCACCCGGTAGTATTCAAACAGATACGCAGTATTTT.

CDR3 sequence reads: CASSPPLANEQFF. CDR3 DNA sequence: TGTGCCAGCAGCCCCCCCCTAGCGAATGAGCAGTTCTTC. This chain connects TRBV7-9 to TRBJ2-1; possibly TRBD2 for D (6 bases). The length of the CDR3 is 13 residues. Between the trimmed V and J ends, which lost 5 bases and 7 bases, there was a span of 12 bases. In germline, CDR1 is SEHNR, CDR2 FQNEAQ (reference sequence).

This chain uses TRBV10-3 with TRBJ1-2, with D possibly matching TRBD1 (5 bases). The CDR3 length is 11 residues. V lost 7 bases and J lost 8, with 11 bases in between. Germline lookup yields CDR1 ENHRY and CDR2 SYGVKD. CDR3 DNA: TGTGCCATCAAGGACATTGAGGGCTACACCTTC. This gives the protein CAIKDIEGYTF.

This clone was counted many times. The chain carries TRBV11-3 and TRBJ1-1; D remains ambiguous. The V end lost 8 bases, the J end lost 1 base, and 5 bases lay between the germline ends. This CDR3 contains 11 residues. Germline CDR1 and CDR2: SGHNT and YENEEA. Here the CDR3 DNA reads TGTGCCAGCGCCGGGAACACTGAAGCTTTCTTT. Translation: CASAGNTEAFF.

This chain joins TRBV5-1 and TRBJ2-3; D is uncertain. This CDR3 comprises 12 residues. V was clipped by 2 bases and J by 2 bases, with 3 bases between them. Per germline, CDR1 SGHRS and CDR2 YFSETQ. CDR3 sequence (DNA): TGCGCCAGCAGCTTCAACACAGATACGCAGTATTTT. It codes for CASSFNTDTQYF.

The chain uses TRBV28 and TRBJ2-4, with a possible D match to TRBD1 (5 bases). The V end lost 4 bases, the J end lost 2 bases, and 15 bases lay between the germline ends. Germline V CDR1 and CDR2: MDHEN, SYDVKM. This CDR3 is built from 16 residues. CDR3 sequence reads: CASSSPETVTKNIQYF. DNA for the CDR3: TGTGCCAGCAGTTCCCCGGAGACAGTTACCAAAAACATTCAGTACTTC.

The chain has TRBV5-4 and TRBJ2-5, with TRBD1 matching 12 bases. V was clipped by 6 bases and J by 1 base; unmatched bases: 4. This CDR3 region has 15 residues. Germline CDR1 and CDR2: SGHNT and YYREEE (reference sequence). The CDR3 DNA is TGTGCCAGCAAGCCGGGACAGGGGGCCCAAGAGACCCAGTACTTC. Protein sequence: CASKPGQGAQETQYF.

The J gene is TRBJ2-4, the V gene TRBV28, with D perhaps TRBD2 (7 bases). There are 14 residues in the CDR3. Germline CDR1 MDHEN, CDR2 SYDVKM. Trimming pared 7 bases from V and 15 bases from J, leaving 25 bases between. CDR3 sequence (DNA): TGTGCCAGCACCTCTCCAGGGGTGGGGGGGCTTATGTACTTC. This gives the protein CASTSPGVGGLMYF. Full variable domain (remainder filled in from reference TRBV28 and TRBJ2-4): DVKVTQSSRYLVKRTGEKVFLECVQDMDHENMFWYRQDPGLGLRLIYFSYDVKMKEKGDIPEGYSVSREKKERFSLILESASTNQTSMYLCASTSPGVGGLMYFGAGTRLSVL.

In DNA form, the CDR3 reads TGTGCCAGCAGTTACGAGCGGGGGAACTATGGCTACACCTTC. Protein: CASSYERGNYGYTF. The chain employs TRBV6-5 and TRBJ1-2; D is possibly TRBD1 (5 bases). The CDR3 sequence is 14 residues long. The V gene's germline CDR1 is MNHEY and CDR2 SVGAGI. V was trimmed by 2 bases and J by 2 bases, leaving 9 bases between them.

J is TRBJ1-5 and V is TRBV7-2, with no clear D. Trimming shortened V by 2 bases and J by 8 bases, and 10 bases separated the two germline ends. The CDR3 is 13 amino acids. Germline CDR1 and CDR2: SGHTA and FQGNSA. CDR3: CASSLSNAEPQHF. The CDR3 DNA reads TGTGCCAGCAGCTTATCCAATGCAGAGCCCCAGCATTTT.

The chain has TRBV6-2 or TRBV6-3 and TRBJ2-7; a weak D match, TRBD2 (6 bases). Germline V gives CDR1 MNHEY, CDR2 SVGEGT. V was shortened by 5 bases and J by 0 bases, with 17 bases between the two germline ends. The CDR3 consists of 16 residues. CDR3 protein: CASSARDSIISYEQYF. The CDR3, as DNA: TGTGCCAGCAGTGCTCGGGACTCGATAATCTCCTACGAGCAGTACTTC.

The V call is TRBV6-5, the J call TRBJ2-3; perhaps TRBD1 as D (6 bases). V was shortened by 6 bases and J by 2 bases, with 12 bases between the two germline ends. Germline lookup yields CDR1 MNHEY and CDR2 SVGAGI. There are 14 residues in the CDR3. CDR3 sequence: CASSESGVTDTQYF. CDR3 DNA sequence: TGTGCCAGCAGCGAGTCAGGGGTCACAGATACGCAGTATTTT.

The chain has TRBV5-1 and TRBJ2-1; 10 nucleotides align to TRBD1. Trimming took 4 bases from V and 6 from J; bases not matched to a gene: 7. Looked up from germline, CDR1 is SGHRS and CDR2 is YFSETQ. This CDR3 has 15 amino acids. For the CDR3, the DNA is TGCGCCAGCAGCCAACCGGGACAGGGGTTCAATGAGCAGTTCTTC. Translated: CASSQPGQGFNEQFF.